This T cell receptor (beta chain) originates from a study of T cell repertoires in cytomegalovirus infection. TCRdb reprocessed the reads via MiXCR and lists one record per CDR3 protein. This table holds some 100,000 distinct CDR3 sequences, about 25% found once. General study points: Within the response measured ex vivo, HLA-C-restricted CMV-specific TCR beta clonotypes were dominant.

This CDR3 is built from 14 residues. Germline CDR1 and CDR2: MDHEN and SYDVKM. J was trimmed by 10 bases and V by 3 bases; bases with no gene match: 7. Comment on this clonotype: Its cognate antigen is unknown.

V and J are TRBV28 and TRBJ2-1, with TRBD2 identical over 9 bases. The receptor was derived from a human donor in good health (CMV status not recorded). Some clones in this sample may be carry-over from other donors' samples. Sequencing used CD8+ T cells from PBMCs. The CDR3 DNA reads TGTGCCAGCAGTTTGGCGGGGGGGTTGTGGGAGCAGTTCTTC. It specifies CASSLAGGLWEQFF.